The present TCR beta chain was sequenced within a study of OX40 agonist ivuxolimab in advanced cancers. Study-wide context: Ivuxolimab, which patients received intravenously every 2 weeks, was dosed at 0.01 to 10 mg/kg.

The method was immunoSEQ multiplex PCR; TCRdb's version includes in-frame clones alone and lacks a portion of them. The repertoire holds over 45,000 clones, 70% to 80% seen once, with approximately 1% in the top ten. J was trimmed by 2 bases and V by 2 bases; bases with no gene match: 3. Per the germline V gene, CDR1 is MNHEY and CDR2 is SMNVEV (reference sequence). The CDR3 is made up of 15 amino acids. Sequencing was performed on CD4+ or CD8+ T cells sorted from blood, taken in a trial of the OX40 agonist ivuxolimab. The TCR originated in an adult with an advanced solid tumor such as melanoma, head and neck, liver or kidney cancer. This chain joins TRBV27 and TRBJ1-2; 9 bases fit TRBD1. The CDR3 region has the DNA TGTGCCAGCAGTTTAGCCGGGACAGGGAACTATGGCTACACCTTC. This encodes CASSLAGTGNYGYTF.